The 8 T cell receptor beta chains given below trace back to one sample, sequenced in a study of beta chain features in type 1 diabetes (dated by TCRdb to the late 2010s). Study-wide conclusions, independent of this receptor: In all four CD4+ subsets, TCRB CDR3 length was moderately but significantly shorter in type 1 diabetes patients.

What these receptors recognize is not known. To prepare the library, the immunoSEQ multiplex PCR assay was applied. All of the isolated RNA was reverse transcribed with the High Capacity cDNA Reverse Transcription Kit, so expressed TCRB transcripts were sequenced. The source is immuneACCESS, and TCRdb retained only in-frame sequences with V and J called. Part of the clones is not carried over; for the studies checked, unresolved V genes explain less than half of this, and the remainder is unexplained. The sample records over 150,000 clones, about a tenth of which are singletons. In total, the top ten clones hold around 0.48% of the sample. The sequenced material came from central memory CD4+ T cells from blood. The receptors shown here come from a man aged 25 to 40 with type 1 diabetes.

This clone was picked up a small number of times. The chain carries TRBV7-9 and TRBJ2-1; TRBD2 matches 7 bases. Germline CDR1 is SEHNR and CDR2 is FQNEAQ (reference sequence). The CDR3 is 14 residues long. The V segment lost 0 bases and the J segment 10 bases; nucleotides outside the gene matches: 6. CDR3 residues: CASSLAGGPREQFF. As DNA, the CDR3 is TGTGCCAGCAGCTTAGCGGGAGGGCCTAGGGAGCAGTTCTTC.

This clone was counted only a few times. The CDR3 sequence is CASSSWTSGSPYF. The CDR3 region has the DNA TGTGCCAGCAGCAGTTGGACTAGCGGGAGTCCGTACTTC. The chain uses TRBV7-2 and TRBJ2-7; 13 bases line up with TRBD2. The junction had 7 bases not matched to a gene; V was cut back by 5 bases and J by 12 bases. Germline V gives CDR1 SGHTA, CDR2 FQGNSA. This CDR3 comprises 13 residues.

This clone occurred a few times. This chain links TRBV7-9 with TRBJ2-7; TRBD1 aligns across 9 bases. The CDR3 extends over 16 amino acids. The germline CDR1 and CDR2 sequences are SEHNR and FQNEAQ (reference sequence). J was trimmed by 0 bases and V by 1 base; bases with no gene match: 4. Here the CDR3 DNA reads TGTGCCAGCAGCTTAGTTTGGGACAGGGACTCCTACGAGCAGTACTTC. Residues: CASSLVWDRDSYEQYF.

V and J are TRBV11-2 and TRBJ2-5; no clear D. Germline V gene sequence: CDR1 SGHAT, CDR2 FQNNGV. The V and J ends lost 1 base and 6 bases respectively, with 12 bases between them. The CDR3 loop spans 14 amino acids. The CDR3 here is CASSLGPQSQTQYF. The CDR3 bases are TGTGCCAGCAGCTTAGGGCCGCAGTCGCAGACCCAGTACTTC.

The table lists this clone with a few counts. The V call is TRBV4-3, the J call TRBJ2-3; D call uncertain. Germline V gene sequence: CDR1 LGHNA, CDR2 YSLEER. CDR3 length equals 14 residues. Trimming removed 3 bases from V and 0 bases from J, with 7 bases in between. Here the CDR3 reads CASSHVQSTDTQYF. The CDR3 coding sequence is TGCGCCAGCAGCCATGTGCAGAGCACAGATACGCAGTATTTT.

This clone was detected a few times. The chain is built from TRBV7-8 and TRBJ1-2; D is unresolved. Per germline, CDR1 SGHVS and CDR2 FQNEAQ. V dropped 7 bases and J dropped 7 bases, with 19 bases sitting between them. This CDR3 has 14 residues. Written as DNA, the CDR3 is TGTGCCAGCACCACTTATCGGGCAGGAGGTGGCTACACCTTC. Residues: CASTTYRAGGGYTF.

J is TRBJ2-3 and V is TRBV28; D remains ambiguous. The V end was cut by 5 bases, the J end by 0 bases, with 6 bases between. The CDR3 length is 13 residues. Germline-derived CDR1 and CDR2 are MDHEN and SYDVKM. The CDR3 protein is CASSTSSTDTQYF. The DNA for the CDR3 is TGTGCCAGCAGTACATCTAGCACAGATACGCAGTATTTT. The full variable domain, with the rest looked up from reference TRBV28 and TRBJ2-3, is DVKVTQSSRYLVKRTGEKVFLECVQDMDHENMFWYRQDPGLGLRLIYFSYDVKMKEKGDIPEGYSVSREKKERFSLILESASTNQTSMYLCASSTSSTDTQYFGPGTRLTVL.

This clone was counted a few times. V gene TRBV7-9 combines with J gene TRBJ2-2, with 7 positions matching TRBD2. Germline V lookup: CDR1 SEHNR, CDR2 FQNEAQ (reference sequence). Losses at the gene ends were 5 bases for V and 3 bases for J; bases not matched to a gene: 6. The CDR3 consists of 15 residues. The CDR3 nucleotides are TGTGCCAGCAGCCGATCGGGGGGAGACACCGGGGAGCTGTTTTTT. Residues: CASSRSGGDTGELFF.